A selection of T cell receptor beta chains follows, all from one sample in a study of post-analysis software for immune sequencing data. Using its own MiXCR run on the PCR reads, TCRdb lists one record per CDR3 protein. The sample includes 750,000 to 950,000 distinct CDR3 sequences, around 42% of them seen just once. Sample: blood. These receptors all come from a girl between 5 and 17 years old with multiple sclerosis. CDR3s include the opening cysteine and the closing phenylalanine or tryptophan. Each record gives: J gene, V gene, clone size, D gene, CDR3 protein, CDR3 DNA. A D gene is named only where the DNA matches it firmly. Not every row has a clone size; where given, it reads once, few, many or a size class.

TRBJ2-2 TRBV7-6 few TRBD2 CASSLGTRLFTGELFF TGTGCCAGCAGCTTGGGGACTAGACTTTTCACCGGGGAGCTGTTTTTT
TRBJ2-7 TRBV7-4 few TRBD1 CASSFPGQETYEQYF TGTGCCAGCAGCTTCCCGGGACAGGAGACCTACGAGCAGTACTTC
TRBJ2-6 TRBV20-1 - - CSARGAGQLVSGANVLTF TGCAGTGCTAGGGGAGCGGGACAGCTTGTCTCTGGGGCCAACGTCCTGACTTTC
TRBJ1-4 TRBV29-1 - - CSVASATATNEKLFF TGCAGCGTCGCCTCGGCGACAGCAACTAATGAAAAACTGTTTTTT
TRBJ2-1 TRBV5-6 - TRBD1 CASNEGGVDEQFF TGTGCCAGCAACGAAGGGGGCGTCGATGAGCAGTTCTTC
TRBJ2-5 TRBV28 few TRBD1 CASSRTGGETVTQYF TGTGCCAGCAGCCGGACAGGGGGGGAGACGGTGACCCAGTACTTC
TRBJ2-7 TRBV20-1 - TRBD1 CSADRDSPVEQYF TGCAGTGCTGACCGGGACAGCCCCGTCGAGCAGTACTTC
TRBJ2-7 TRBV27 - - CASSLETGTPPYEQYF TGTGCCAGCAGTCTAGAAACCGGGACGCCACCCTACGAGCAGTACTTC
TRBJ2-3 TRBV20-1 few - CSAARSLDTQYF TGCAGTGCCGCGAGGAGTTTGGATACGCAGTATTTT
TRBJ1-2 TRBV6-1 once TRBD1 CASSGGQGIYGYTF TGTGCCAGCAGTGGGGGACAGGGAATCTATGGCTACACCTTC
TRBJ2-2 TRBV7-6 once - CASSLAGDTGELFF TGTGCCAGCAGCTTAGCAGGGGACACCGGGGAGCTGTTTTTT
TRBJ1-5 TRBV15 once - CATSSGPSSDQPQHF TGTGCCACCAGCAGCGGACCTTCATCGGATCAGCCCCAGCATTTT
TRBJ2-3 TRBV7-3 many - CASSLGGTSTDTQYF TGTGCCAGCAGCTTAGGAGGCACCTCCACAGATACGCAGTATTTT
TRBJ2-5 TRBV5-4 - TRBD1 CASSPDRGAWETQYF TGTGCCAGCAGCCCCGACAGGGGGGCTTGGGAGACCCAGTACTTC
TRBJ2-7 TRBV4-3 - - CASSQDPHYEQYF TGCGCCAGCAGCCAAGATCCCCACTACGAGCAGTACTTC
TRBJ2-5 TRBV4-1 - TRBD1 CASSQEGWTGGQETQYF TGCGCCAGCAGCCAAGAAGGTTGGACAGGGGGACAAGAGACCCAGTACTTC
TRBJ2-4 TRBV20-1 few - CSARGRGENIQYF TGCAGTGCTAGGGGCAGGGGGGAGAACATTCAGTACTTC
TRBJ2-7 TRBV20-1 - - CSARDKSSYNEQYF TGCAGTGCGAGAGACAAGAGCTCCTACAATGAGCAGTACTTC
TRBJ2-1 TRBV7-3 - - CASSLMGAPSSYNEQFF TGTGCCAGCAGCTTAATGGGGGCGCCAAGCTCCTACAATGAGCAGTTCTTC
TRBJ2-5 TRBV20-1 - TRBD2 CSARDPWTSGSQETQYF TGCAGTGCTAGAGATCCTTGGACTAGCGGTTCCCAAGAGACCCAGTACTTC
TRBJ2-3 TRBV7-2 - - CASSLGDMSTDTQYF TGTGCCAGCAGCTTAGGGGACATGAGCACAGATACGCAGTATTTT
TRBJ1-2 TRBV12-3/TRBV12-4 - TRBD1 CASSRGQGYTF TGTGCCAGCAGTAGGGGACAGGGTTACACCTTC
TRBJ2-7 TRBV27 - TRBD1 CASWDRPYEQYF TGTGCCAGTTGGGACAGACCCTACGAGCAGTACTTC
TRBJ2-3 TRBV7-2 few - CASGSGSQYF TGTGCCAGCGGGAGCGGGTCGCAGTATTTT
TRBJ1-1 TRBV7-2 few - CASSHAENTEAFF TGTGCCAGCAGCCATGCAGAGAACACTGAAGCTTTCTTT
TRBJ2-5 TRBV10-3 - TRBD1 CAISEGDSQETQYF TGTGCCATCAGTGAGGGGGACAGTCAAGAGACCCAGTACTTC
TRBJ2-1 TRBV10-3 - TRBD2 CAISEVAGGRRYNEQFF TGTGCCATCAGTGAAGTAGCGGGAGGAAGGCGGTACAATGAGCAGTTCTTC
TRBJ1-5 TRBV5-6 - TRBD1 CASSLRQGVDQPQHF TGTGCCAGCAGCTTGCGACAGGGAGTGGATCAGCCCCAGCATTTT
TRBJ1-2 TRBV3-1 few - CASGGHNYGYTF TGTGCCAGCGGGGGTCACAACTATGGCTACACCTTC
TRBJ2-3 TRBV7-2 few TRBD1 CASSLGTGVLMDTQYF TGTGCCAGCAGCTTAGGGACAGGGGTTTTGATGGATACGCAGTATTTT
TRBJ1-5 TRBV20-1 - TRBD1 CSATLGQGYGNQPQHF TGCAGTGCTACCCTCGGACAGGGGTATGGCAATCAGCCCCAGCATTTT
TRBJ1-1 TRBV29-1 few - CSAGRNTEAFF TGCAGCGCTGGGAGGAACACTGAAGCTTTCTTT
TRBJ1-1 TRBV9 few TRBD1 CASSTGAGTEAFF TGTGCCAGCAGCACAGGGGCGGGCACTGAAGCTTTCTTT